This T cell receptor (beta chain) was observed in a study of shared clonotypes between healthy human individuals. The protocol was immunoSEQ multiplex PCR, while the TCRdb copy is restricted to in-frame clones and leaves out a portion. Of about 2.3 million clones listed, approximately 93% are singletons. The CDR3 is made up of 13 amino acids. Germline V CDR1 and CDR2: MNHNS, SASEGT. V lost 5 bases and J 10 bases, leaving 18 bases between the germline ends. Memory CD4+ cells were the fraction left after CD45RA+ naive selection. A note on this clone: Its matching antigen is unknown.

Points from the study as a whole: Non-shared clonotypes had lower generation probabilities than those shared by all four donors. About 5% was the fraction of naive CD4 clonotypes found shared across a few donors.

The sample consisted of naive CD4+ T cells from PBMCs. As for subset: CD45RA+ positively selected. This rearrangement joins TRBV6-1 to TRBJ2-7; the D gene is possibly TRBD2 (6 bases). This clonotype was obtained from a man younger than 30 in good health. Some clones in this sample may be carry-over from other donors' samples. CDR3 region: CASSPSPGLGQYF. For the CDR3, the DNA is TGTGCCAGCAGTCCTTCTCCGGGACTGGGACAGTACTTC.